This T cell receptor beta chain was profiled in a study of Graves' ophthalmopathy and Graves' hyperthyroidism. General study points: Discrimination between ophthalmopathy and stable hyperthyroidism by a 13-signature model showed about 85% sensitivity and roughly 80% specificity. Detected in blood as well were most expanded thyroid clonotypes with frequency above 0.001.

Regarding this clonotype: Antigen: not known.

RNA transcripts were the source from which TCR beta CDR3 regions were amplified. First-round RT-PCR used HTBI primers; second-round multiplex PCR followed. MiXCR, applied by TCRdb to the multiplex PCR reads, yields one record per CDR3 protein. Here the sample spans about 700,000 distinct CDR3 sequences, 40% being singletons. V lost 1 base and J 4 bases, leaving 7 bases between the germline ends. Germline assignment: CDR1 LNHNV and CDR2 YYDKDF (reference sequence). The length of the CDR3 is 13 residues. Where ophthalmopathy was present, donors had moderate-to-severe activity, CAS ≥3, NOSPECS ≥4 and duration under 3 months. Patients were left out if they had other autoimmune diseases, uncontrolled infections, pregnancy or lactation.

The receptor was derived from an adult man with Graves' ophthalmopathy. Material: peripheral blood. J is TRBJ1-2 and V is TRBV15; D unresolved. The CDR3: CATSRGLGYGYTF. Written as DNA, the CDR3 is TGTGCCACCAGCAGAGGGCTAGGCTATGGCTACACCTTC.